The next 4 T cell receptor beta chains were all read from a single sample in a study of blood T cell repertoires in COVID-19. The table came from immunoSEQ multiplex PCR; TCRdb's copy has only in-frame clones and leaves some out. The sample lists around 250,000 clones; 65% to 85% were seen once. The sequencing input was peripheral blood. The receptors derive from a man of 80 years or more with acute or convalescent COVID-19.

This clone occurred many times. The genes are TRBV9 and TRBJ2-7; 9 bases agree with TRBD2. This CDR3 region has 16 residues. V lost 0 bases to trimming and J lost 5 bases; unmatched junction nucleotides: 9. Germline-derived CDR1 and CDR2 are SGDLS and YYNGEE. CDR3 nucleotides: TGTGCCAGCAGCGTAGGTGGCGGGAGGGCCGGCAACGAGCAGTACTTC. It translates to CASSVGGGRAGNEQYF.

A few counts support this clone. The rearrangement joins TRBV3-1 (or the pseudogene TRBV3-2) to TRBJ2-7; D remains unclear. V was trimmed by 2 bases and J by 4 bases, leaving 6 bases between them. CDR1 LGHDT and CDR2 YNNKEL come from the germline V gene (reference sequence). This CDR3 has 12 amino acids. This chain's CDR3 is CASSQPMYEQYF. The CDR3 DNA follows: TGTGCCAGCAGCCAACCTATGTACGAGCAGTACTTC.

The chain links TRBV19 to TRBJ1-1; 9 bases match TRBD1. The CDR3 spans 14 residues. Trimming removed 6 bases from V and 5 bases from J; junction bases left unmatched: 7. Per germline, CDR1 LNHDA and CDR2 SQIVND (reference sequence). The CDR3 protein is CASSGTGLRTEAFF. CDR3 in DNA: TGTGCCAGTAGCGGGACAGGGCTGCGAACTGAAGCTTTCTTT.

The chain is built from TRBV28 and TRBJ2-7; 10 nucleotides agree with TRBD1. V lost 2 bases and J lost 7; bases outside the gene matches: 8. CDR3 length: 15 residues. CDR1 is MDHEN and CDR2 is SYDVKM in the germline V gene. This CDR3 is CASSLIGTGDREQYF. CDR3 DNA sequence: TGTGCCAGCAGTTTAATCGGGACAGGGGATCGGGAGCAGTACTTC.